The 7 T cell receptor beta chains listed next were all sequenced from one sample in a study of response to subunit inactivated influenza vaccine. TCRdb reanalysed the RT-PCR reads using MiXCR and keeps one entry per CDR3 protein. The profile shows about 700,000 distinct CDR3 sequences, approximately 15% of them singletons. Sequenced material: PBMCs from blood, taken roughly 2 weeks before vaccination. The receptor set was obtained from a man aged 45-60 years who received an inactivated influenza vaccine.

V gene TRBV4-1 combines with J gene TRBJ1-1, with 7 bases fitting TRBD1. V was pared by 3 bases and J by 6 bases, with 10 bases of the junction left unmatched. The CDR3 runs 15 residues. The V gene's germline CDR1 is MGHRA and CDR2 YSYEKL. CDR3 in amino acids: CASSQGQMEGAEAFF. CDR3 sequence (DNA): TGCGCCAGCAGCCAGGGACAGATGGAAGGGGCTGAAGCTTTCTTT.

In its sample, this clonotype was seen a few times. The rearrangement links TRBV28 to TRBJ2-1, with TRBD1 matching 7 bases. The CDR3 loop spans 14 amino acids. In germline, CDR1 is MDHEN, CDR2 SYDVKM. V trimming: 7 bases; J trimming: 6 bases; junction bases outside the gene matches: 9. The CDR3, as DNA: TGTGCCAGCAAAAGACAGGGACCGACCAATGAGCAGTTCTTC. Residues: CASKRQGPTNEQFF.

The V and J genes are TRBV25-1 and TRBJ1-6; no clear D gene. The CDR3 covers 14 residues. In germline, CDR1 is MGHDK, CDR2 SYGVNS. Trimming left V 5 bases short and J 4 bases short, with 9 bases between. The CDR3 DNA reads TGTGCCAGCAGTAAGTCACGGTATAATTCACCCCTCCACTTT. Translated: CASSKSRYNSPLHF.

The genes are TRBV18 and TRBJ2-1; D unclear. CDR3 length: 13 residues. V gave up 2 bases and J gave up 5 bases, with 7 bases separating them. CDR1 is KGHSH, CDR2 LQKENI, per germline. The CDR3 loop is CASSPARDNEQFF. The CDR3 nucleotides are TGTGCCAGCTCACCAGCGCGCGACAATGAGCAGTTCTTC.

This clonotype was observed a handful of times. The chain uses TRBV9 and TRBJ2-1; TRBD1 aligns across 7 bases. The CDR3 is 17 amino acids. Germline values: CDR1 SGDLS, CDR2 YYNGEE. V gave up 2 bases and J gave up 0 bases; unmatched junction bases: 8. CDR3 sequence (DNA): TGTGCCAGCAGCGTCGGACAGGTCCCGAGCTCCTACAATGAGCAGTTCTTC. Translated, it gives CASSVGQVPSSYNEQFF. The whole variable domain, remainder taken from reference TRBV9 and TRBJ2-1, is DSGVTQTPKHLITATGQRVTLRCSPRSGDLSVYWYQQSLDQGLQFLIQYYNGEERAKGNILERFSAQQFPDLHSELNLSSLELGDSALYFCASSVGQVPSSYNEQFFGPGTRLTVL.

The chain employs TRBV4-3 and TRBJ2-3; D ambiguous. Germline V gene lookup returns CDR1 LGHNA and CDR2 YSLEER. This CDR3 spans 13 amino acids. Trimming took off 5 bases at V and 4 bases at J, with 10 bases between the two ends. Written as DNA, the CDR3 is TGCGCCAGCAGCGTTAGCCCCGCAGATACGCAGTATTTT. This sequence encodes CASSVSPADTQYF.

A few counts support this clonotype. CDR3 DNA sequence: TGTGCCAGCAGCTTAGCAACAGGGTCTGGAAACACCATATATTTT. Translation gives CASSLATGSGNTIYF. The gene calls are TRBV7-9 and TRBJ1-3; D possibly corresponds to TRBD1 (6 bases). CDR3 length: 15 amino acids. V lost 0 bases and J 1 base, leaving 7 bases between the germline ends. Germline loops: CDR1 SEHNR, CDR2 FQNEAQ (reference sequence).